Following are 25 T cell receptor beta chains from one sample sequenced in a study of early T cells in non-severe SARS-CoV-2 infection. TCRdb fed the 5' RACE reads into MiXCR, producing one record per CDR3 protein. The table lists approximately 77,000 distinct CDR3 sequences, around 5% of them singletons. The material sequenced was whole blood, taken at baseline. The receptors derive from an adult who was a healthcare worker with PCR-confirmed SARS-CoV-2 infection or an uninfected control (not recorded which).

This clonotype was counted between two and nine times. J is TRBJ2-5 and V is TRBV2; 8 bases match TRBD1. Per germline, CDR1 SNHLY and CDR2 FYNNEI. Losses at the gene ends were 8 bases for V and 2 bases for J; bases not matched to a gene: 7. The CDR3 is 14 amino acids. The CDR3 sequence: CASWGTGPQETQYF. CDR3 DNA: TGTGCCAGCTGGGGGACAGGTCCACAAGAGACCCAGTACTTC.

This clonotype was found many times. The CDR3 loop reads CASSLRDSLYEQYF. As DNA, the CDR3 is TGTGCCAGCAGTTTAAGGGACAGCCTTTACGAGCAGTACTTC. The rearrangement uses TRBV12-3 or TRBV12-4 and TRBJ2-7, with 7 bases lining up with TRBD1. V gave up 2 bases and J gave up 4 bases; unmatched junction bases: 5. The CDR3 has 14 residues.

Only a few counts were recorded for this clonotype. The chain has TRBV7-2 and TRBJ2-5, with 7 bases fitting TRBD2. The CDR3 loop spans 15 amino acids. The germline V gene encodes CDR1 SGHTA and CDR2 FQGNSA. The V and J ends lost 2 bases and 1 base, in that order; junction bases with no gene match: 4. As DNA, the CDR3 is TGTGCCAGCAGCTTAAGGTCTAGCGGCCAAGAGACCCAGTACTTC. Translating it yields CASSLRSSGQETQYF. Based on the CDR3 plus reference TRBV7-2 and TRBJ2-5, the full variable domain is GAGVSQSPSNKVTEKGKDVELRCDPISGHTALYWYRQSLGQGLEFLIYFQGNSAPDKSGLPSDRFSAERTGGSVSTLTIQRTQQEDSAVYLCASSLRSSGQETQYFGPGTRLLVL.

At least ten counts were recorded for this clonotype. The chain has TRBV9 and TRBJ1-5; perhaps TRBD1 as D (5 bases). The germline V gene has CDR1 SGDLS and CDR2 YYNGEE. Trimming stripped 3 bases from V and 2 bases from J, with 12 bases between. The CDR3 runs to 15 residues. The CDR3 DNA reads as TGTGCCAGCAGCGCCTTACCGGGGCGCAATCAGCCCCAGCATTTT. Residues: CASSALPGRNQPQHF.

This clonotype was seen many times. V usage is TRBV12-3 or TRBV12-4 and J usage is TRBJ2-3; 7 bases are a match to TRBD2. The CDR3 runs 18 residues. With V trimmed by 5 bases and J by 0 bases, 14 bases remained unmatched. CDR3 coding DNA: TGTGCCAGCAGTGGGGGGACTACATACACGTATAGCACAGATACGCAGTATTTT. This translates into CASSGGTTYTYSTDTQYF.

The sample holds many counts of this clonotype. V gene TRBV15 combines with J gene TRBJ1-5, with 7 bases matching TRBD1. V gave up 3 bases and J gave up 5 bases; unmatched junction bases: 7. The CDR3 totals 15 residues. Germline V gene data show CDR1 as LNHNV and CDR2 as YYDKDF (reference sequence). The CDR3 sequence: CATSSRTGRHQPQHF. The CDR3 DNA follows: TGTGCCACCAGCAGCCGGACAGGTCGGCATCAGCCCCAGCATTTT.

Comments on this clonotype: Its ends do not fully match the called genes, so a read error is possible. The V and J genes are TRBV29-1 and TRBJ1-2; unclear D gene. CDR3 size: 8 residues. CDR1 SQVTM and CDR2 ANQGSEA come from the germline V gene. DNA of the CDR3: TGCGGCGTCAGGGGCTACACCTTC. Its protein product is CGVRGYTF. The entire variable domain, with the rest obtained from reference TRBV29-1 and TRBJ1-2, is as follows: SAVISQKPSRDICQRGTSLTIQCQVDSQVTMMFWYRQQPGQSLTLIATANQGSEATYESGFVIDKFPISRPNLTFSTLTVSNMSPEDSSIYLCGVRGYTFGSGTRLTVV.

This clonotype occurred a few times. V gene TRBV10-2 combines with J gene TRBJ2-2, with 7 bases identical to TRBD2. Trimming took 0 bases from V and 2 from J; bases not matched to a gene: 3. The CDR3 spans 16 residues. Per germline, CDR1 WSHSY and CDR2 SAAADI. The CDR3 sequence is CASSESGGSNTGELFF. The CDR3 region has the DNA TGCGCCAGCAGTGAGTCGGGCGGGAGTAACACCGGGGAGCTGTTTTTT.

The chain is built from TRBV5-1 and TRBJ2-7; TRBD1 matches at 8 bases. V shed 0 bases and J 6 bases; nucleotides not matched to a gene: 5. Germline CDR1 reads SGHRS; CDR2 reads YFSETQ. The CDR3 extends over 14 amino acids. The CDR3 spells CASSLVQGAGEQYF. Written as DNA, the CDR3 is TGCGCCAGCAGCTTGGTCCAGGGGGCAGGCGAGCAGTACTTC. Together with reference TRBV5-1 and TRBJ2-7, the CDR3 gives the full variable domain: KAGVTQTPRYLIKTRGQQVTLSCSPISGHRSVSWYQQTPGQGLQFLFEYFSETQRNKGNFPGRFSGRQFSNSRSEMNVSTLELGDSALYLCASSLVQGAGEQYFGPGTRLTVT.

By share, this clonotype ranks as medium-sized. J is TRBJ1-5 and V is TRBV6-6; 7 nucleotides match TRBD1. This CDR3 has 13 residues. J was trimmed by 4 bases and V by 11 bases; bases with no gene match: 8. The germline gives CDR1 MNHNY, CDR2 SVGAGI (reference sequence). The CDR3 region has the DNA TGTGCCGCATGGGACAGTTTAAATCAGCCCCAGCATTTT. Translation: CAAWDSLNQPQHF.

This clonotype was seen more than once but under ten times. This chain connects TRBV30 to TRBJ2-4; no clear D gene. The germline CDR1 and CDR2 sequences are GTSNPN and SVGIG (reference sequence). V lost 0 bases and J lost 8, with 11 bases in between. This CDR3 has 13 residues. CDR3 nucleotides: TGTGCCTGGAGTGTAGGCAGTACGGACATTCAGTACTTC. Amino acids: CAWSVGSTDIQYF.

This clonotype was picked up many times. The genes are TRBV7-3 and TRBJ2-1; 9 nucleotides line up with TRBD2. This CDR3 spans 18 amino acids. Germline V gives CDR1 SGHTA, CDR2 FQGTGA. Losses at the gene ends were 5 bases for V and 3 bases for J; bases not matched to a gene: 14. In nucleotides, the CDR3 is TGTGCCAGCAGCCGTAGGCTAGCGGGGACGGGAGGCTACAATGAGCAGTTCTTC. This sequence encodes CASSRRLAGTGGYNEQFF. The whole variable domain, remainder taken from reference TRBV7-3 and TRBJ2-1, is GAGVSQTPSNKVTEKGKYVELRCDPISGHTALYWYRQSLGQGPEFLIYFQGTGAADDSGLPNDRFFAVRPEGSVSTLKIQRTERGDSAVYLCASSRRLAGTGGYNEQFFGPGTRLTVL.

This clonotype was observed many times. The CDR3 sequence is CASSRRENTDTQYF. The DNA of the CDR3 is TGTGCCAGCAGTCGGCGGGAGAACACAGATACGCAGTATTTT. V is TRBV6-5 and J is TRBJ2-3, with 7 nucleotides matching TRBD2. The trim removed 5 bases at V and 2 bases at J, leaving 4 bases unmatched. CDR1 and CDR2 from the germline V gene are MNHEY and SVGAGI. There are 14 residues in the CDR3.

In this sample, this clonotype turned up many times. V is TRBV5-1 and J is TRBJ2-1; 9 bases line up with TRBD2. V trimming: 0 bases; J trimming: 12 bases; junction bases outside the gene matches: 7. The CDR3 consists of 14 residues. Germline loops: CDR1 SGHRS, CDR2 YFSETQ. The CDR3 region has the DNA TGCGCCAGCAGCTTGGGACTAGCGGACACCATGCAGTTCTTC. Translating it yields CASSLGLADTMQFF.

This clonotype was seen many times. One junction end does not reproduce the germline sequence, and a read error may be involved. DNA for the CDR3: TGTGCCAGCAGCCCAACCCCAAGCGGGACTAGCGGGAGGAGGGACTTC. Amino acid sequence: CASSPTPSGTSGRRDF. The rearrangement uses TRBV7-6 and TRBJ2-1; 15 bases line up with TRBD2. This CDR3 has 16 amino acids. Looked up from germline, CDR1 is SGHVS and CDR2 is FNYEAQ.

This clonotype was counted ten times or more. V usage is TRBV20-1 and J usage is TRBJ1-2; D unclear. V was clipped by 7 bases and J by 4 bases, with 25 bases between them. The CDR3 runs to 16 residues. CDR1 and CDR2 (germline): DFQATT, SNEGSKA (reference sequence). In nucleotides, the CDR3 is TGCAGTGACCCGAGAAAGGGCTGTAGTCCCCTCTATGGCTACACCTTC. Translating it yields CSDPRKGCSPLYGYTF.

The table lists this clonotype with many counts. The V and J genes are TRBV12-3 or TRBV12-4 and TRBJ2-1, with a possible D match to TRBD2 (6 bases). This CDR3 region has 14 residues. V lost 7 bases and J lost 6, with 16 bases in between. The CDR3 sequence: CASKISGPGNEQFF. The CDR3 DNA reads TGTGCCAGCAAAATTAGCGGACCAGGCAATGAGCAGTTCTTC.

This clonotype was seen ten or more times. The chain has TRBV30 and TRBJ1-2, with 9 bases that match TRBD1. The CDR3 is 15 residues long. CDR1 and CDR2 (germline): GTSNPN, SVGIG (reference sequence). V gave up 0 bases and J gave up 4 bases; unmatched junction bases: 6. For the CDR3, the DNA is TGTGCCTGGAGTGTAAGGGACAGGGCTGGCTATGGCTACACCTTC. Amino acid sequence: CAWSVRDRAGYGYTF.

This clonotype was recorded many times. J is TRBJ1-5 and V is TRBV27; possible D gene TRBD1, 5 bases. The germline V and J ends were trimmed by 6 bases and 2 bases, with 17 bases remaining between them. Germline CDR1 MNHEY, CDR2 SMNVEV (reference sequence). The CDR3 is 16 amino acids. The CDR3 is CASSTRVGTGNQPQHF. The CDR3 nucleotides are TGTGCCAGCAGCACCCGAGTCGGGACTGGCAATCAGCCCCAGCATTTT.

By share of the sample, this clonotype is medium-sized. The genes are TRBV15 and TRBJ2-1; D call uncertain. The CDR3 has 12 amino acids. The V gene's germline CDR1 is LNHNV and CDR2 YYDKDF (reference sequence). Trimming left V 5 bases short and J 6 bases short, with 8 bases between. CDR3 loop: CATSLWSNEQFF. CDR3 nucleotides: TGTGCCACCAGCCTCTGGTCCAATGAGCAGTTCTTC.

This clonotype was counted a few times. The rearrangement uses TRBV7-2 and TRBJ2-1; 8 positions agree with TRBD2. Germline CDR1 is SGHTA and CDR2 is FQGNSA. V was clipped by 5 bases and J by 9 bases; unmatched bases: 12. The CDR3 has 15 residues. The CDR3 nucleotides are TGTGCCAGCAGCCAACGAGGCGGGAGGTTCGGTGAGCAGTTCTTC. Residues: CASSQRGGRFGEQFF.

This chain uses TRBV9 with TRBJ2-1, with D uncertain. The CDR3 is 15 amino acids. Germline lookup yields CDR1 SGDLS and CDR2 YYNGEE. Trimming removed 0 bases from V and 6 bases from J, with 13 bases in between. The DNA of the CDR3 is TGTGCCAGCAGCGTAGCGGGCTCATCCGGCAATGAGCAGTTCTTC. Its protein product is CASSVAGSSGNEQFF.

This clonotype was seen repeatedly, ten times or more. The chain joins TRBV19 to TRBJ1-4; 10 bases align to TRBD1. Per germline, CDR1 LNHDA and CDR2 SQIVND (reference sequence). The CDR3 has 19 amino acids. V trimming: 10 bases; J trimming: 0 bases; junction bases outside the gene matches: 17. The CDR3 DNA is TGTGCCACCCGGCGGGACAGGGGACGAGGAACTACAACTAATGAAAAACTGTTTTTT. This gives the protein CATRRDRGRGTTTNEKLFF.

The table lists this clonotype with many counts. CDR3 nucleotide sequence: TGTGCCTGCGGGGGCGCTGGGGCCAACGTCCTGACTTTC. Its protein product is CACGGAGANVLTF. This chain connects TRBV12-3 or TRBV12-4 to TRBJ2-6, with D perhaps TRBD2 (7 bases). The CDR3 extends over 13 amino acids. The V end was cut by 11 bases, the J end by 2 bases, with 10 bases between.

V is TRBV7-8 and J is TRBJ1-6, with TRBD1 identical over 10 bases. Germline CDR1 and CDR2: SGHVS and FQNEAQ. V was clipped by 3 bases and J by 9 bases; unmatched bases: 5. This CDR3 contains 15 residues. The CDR3 reads CASSLGTGDSSPLHF. The CDR3, as DNA: TGTGCCAGCAGCTTGGGGACAGGGGACAGTTCACCCCTCCACTTT.